The T cell receptor (beta chain) under discussion was sequenced for a study of T cell responses to AZD1222 COVID-19 vaccine. At the level of the study: Second doses at about 4 or about 12 weeks were pooled.

V gave up 5 bases and J gave up 6 bases; unmatched junction bases: 9. Germline CDR1 and CDR2: SGHTA and FQGTGA. The CDR3 totals 14 residues. Here immunoSEQ multiplex PCR was the method, and the copy in TCRdb shows in-frame clones only, minus some. The sample has some 120,000 clones, 90% seen once. The V and J genes are TRBV7-3 and TRBJ2-7, with 8 bases aligning to TRBD2. The sequences come from peripheral blood, collected on day 0 of AZD1222 vaccination. This TCR was sampled from an adult in good health. The CDR3 protein is CASSPMGGLGEQYF. In DNA form, the CDR3 reads TGTGCCAGCAGCCCCATGGGGGGACTAGGCGAGCAGTACTTC. The full variable domain, completed using reference TRBV7-3 and TRBJ2-7, is GAGVSQTPSNKVTEKGKYVELRCDPISGHTALYWYRQSLGQGPEFLIYFQGTGAADDSGLPNDRFFAVRPEGSVSTLKIQRTERGDSAVYLCASSPMGGLGEQYFGPGTRLTVT.